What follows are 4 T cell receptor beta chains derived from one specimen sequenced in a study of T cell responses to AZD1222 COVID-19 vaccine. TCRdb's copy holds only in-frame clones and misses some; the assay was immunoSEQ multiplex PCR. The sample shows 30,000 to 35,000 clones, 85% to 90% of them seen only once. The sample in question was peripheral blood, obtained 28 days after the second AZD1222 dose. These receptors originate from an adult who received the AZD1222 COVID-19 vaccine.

CDR3 protein: CASSLDPAQNEKLFF. In DNA form, the CDR3 reads TGCGCCAGCAGCTTGGACCCAGCCCAGAATGAAAAACTGTTTTTT. V and J are TRBV5-1 and TRBJ1-4; no clear D gene. V gave up 0 bases and J gave up 5 bases, with 11 bases separating them. Per the germline V gene, CDR1 is SGHRS and CDR2 is YFSETQ. The CDR3 is made up of 15 amino acids.

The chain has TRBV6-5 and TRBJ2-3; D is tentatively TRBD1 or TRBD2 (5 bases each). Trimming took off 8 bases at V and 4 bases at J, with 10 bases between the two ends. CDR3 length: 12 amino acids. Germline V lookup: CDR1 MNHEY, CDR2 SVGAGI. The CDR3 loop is CASGGRPDTQYF. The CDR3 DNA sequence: TGTGCCAGCGGGGGTAGACCAGATACGCAGTATTTT.

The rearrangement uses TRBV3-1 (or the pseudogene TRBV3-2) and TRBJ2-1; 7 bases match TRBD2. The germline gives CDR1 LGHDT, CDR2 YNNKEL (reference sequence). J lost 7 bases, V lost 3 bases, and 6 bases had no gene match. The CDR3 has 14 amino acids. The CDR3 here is CASSHRGEGNEQFF. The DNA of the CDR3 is TGTGCCAGCAGCCATCGGGGGGAGGGTAATGAGCAGTTCTTC.

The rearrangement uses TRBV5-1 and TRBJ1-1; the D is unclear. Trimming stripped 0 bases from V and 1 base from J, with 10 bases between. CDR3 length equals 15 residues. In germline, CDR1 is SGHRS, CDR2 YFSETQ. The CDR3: CASSLVGQTNTEAFF. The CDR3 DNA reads TGCGCCAGCAGCTTGGTCGGTCAAACGAACACTGAAGCTTTCTTT.